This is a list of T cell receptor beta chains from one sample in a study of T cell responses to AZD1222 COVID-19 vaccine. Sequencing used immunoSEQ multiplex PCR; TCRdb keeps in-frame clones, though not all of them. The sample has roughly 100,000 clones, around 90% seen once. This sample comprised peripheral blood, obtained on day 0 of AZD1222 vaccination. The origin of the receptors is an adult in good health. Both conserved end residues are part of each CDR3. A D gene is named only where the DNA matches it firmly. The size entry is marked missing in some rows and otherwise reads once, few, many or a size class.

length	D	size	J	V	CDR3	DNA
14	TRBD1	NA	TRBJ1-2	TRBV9	CASSVDKRTGGYTF	TGTGCCAGCAGCGTAGATAAAAGGACAGGGGGCTACACCTTC
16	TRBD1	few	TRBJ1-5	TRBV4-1	CASSQGGQAYNQPQHF	TGCGCCAGCAGCCAGGGGGGACAGGCGTACAATCAGCCCCAGCATTTT
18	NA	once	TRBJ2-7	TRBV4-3	CASSQETAGGASLYEQYF	TGCGCCAGCAGCCAAGAAACCGCTGGGGGGGCAAGCTTGTACGAGCAGTACTTC
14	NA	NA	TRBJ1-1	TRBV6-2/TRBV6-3	CASSPRVRRTEAFF	TGTGCCAGCAGTCCAAGGGTCCGACGGACTGAAGCTTTCTTT
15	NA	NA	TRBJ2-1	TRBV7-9	CASSPGFWVQVEQFF	TGTGCCAGCAGCCCGGGCTTTTGGGTACAGGTTGAGCAGTTCTTC
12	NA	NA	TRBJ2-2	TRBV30	CAWRIMTGELFF	TGTGCCTGGAGAATAATGACCGGGGAGCTGTTTTTT
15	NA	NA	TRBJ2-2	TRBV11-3	CASSLGGTGPGELFF	TGTGCCAGCAGCTTAGGGGGCACAGGACCCGGGGAGCTGTTTTTT
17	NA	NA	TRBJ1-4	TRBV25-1	CASSELGGRTTNEKLFF	TGTGCCAGCAGTGAATTGGGAGGACGGACAACTAATGAAAAACTGTTTTTT
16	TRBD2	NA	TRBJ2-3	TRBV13	CASKYGASGGKDTQYF	TGTGCCAGCAAATATGGGGCTAGCGGGGGGAAAGATACGCAGTATTTT
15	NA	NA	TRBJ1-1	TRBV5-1	CASNLRWGASTEAFF	TGCGCCAGCAACCTCCGTTGGGGCGCCAGCACTGAAGCTTTCTTT
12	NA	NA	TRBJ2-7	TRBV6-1	CASSEAGFEQYF	TGTGCCAGCAGTGAAGCAGGTTTCGAGCAGTACTTC
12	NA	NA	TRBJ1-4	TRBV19	CASSHVREKLFF	TGTGCCAGTAGTCACGTCAGGGAAAAACTGTTTTTT
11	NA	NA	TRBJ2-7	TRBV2	CASRETYEQYF	TGTGCCAGCAGGGAAACCTACGAGCAGTACTTC
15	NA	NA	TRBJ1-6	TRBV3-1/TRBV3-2	CASSQGSGDNSPLHF	TGTGCCAGCAGCCAAGGTTCGGGGGATAATTCACCCCTCCACTTT
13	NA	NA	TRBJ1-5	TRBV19	CASRWEGNQPQHF	TGTGCCAGTAGATGGGAGGGGAATCAGCCCCAGCATTTT
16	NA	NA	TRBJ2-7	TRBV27	CASSFSGTGLKYEQYF	TGTGCCAGCAGTTTTTCCGGGACGGGTTTAAAATACGAGCAGTACTTC
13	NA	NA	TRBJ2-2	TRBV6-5	CASSYSTAGELFF	TGTGCCAGCAGTTACTCGACGGCCGGGGAGCTGTTTTTT
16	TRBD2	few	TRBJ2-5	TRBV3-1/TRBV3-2	CASSPKAGAIQETQYF	TGTGCCAGCAGCCCTAAAGCGGGGGCCATTCAAGAGACCCAGTACTTC
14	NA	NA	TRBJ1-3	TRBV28	CATRDGPSGNTIYF	TGTGCCACTAGGGACGGACCGTCCGGAAACACCATATATTTT
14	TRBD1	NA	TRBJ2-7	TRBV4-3	CASSYGQGGYEQYF	TGCGCCAGCAGCTACGGACAGGGCGGGTACGAGCAGTACTTC
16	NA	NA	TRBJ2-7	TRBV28	CASSYSPSKDTYEQYF	TGTGCCAGCAGTTACTCCCCCTCGAAGGATACCTACGAGCAGTACTTC
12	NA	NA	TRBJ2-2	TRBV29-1	CSVKRVAGELFF	TGCAGCGTTAAAAGGGTCGCCGGGGAGCTGTTTTTT
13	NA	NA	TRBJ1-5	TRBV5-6	CASSLGSNQPQHF	TGTGCCAGCAGCTTGGGAAGCAATCAGCCCCAGCATTTT
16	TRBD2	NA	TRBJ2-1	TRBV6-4	CASSDSPSGGLNEQFF	TGTGCCAGCAGTGACTCTCCTAGCGGGGGCCTCAATGAGCAGTTCTTC
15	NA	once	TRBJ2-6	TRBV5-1	CASSGDRSGANVLTF	TGCGCCAGCAGCGGAGACAGGTCTGGGGCCAACGTCCTGACTTTC
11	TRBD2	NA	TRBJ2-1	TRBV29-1	CSGERGGPQFF	TGCAGCGGAGAGCGGGGGGGTCCGCAGTTCTTC
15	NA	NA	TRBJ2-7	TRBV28	CASSLARISGREQYF	TGTGCCAGCAGTCTTGCTAGGATCTCGGGGAGGGAGCAGTACTTC
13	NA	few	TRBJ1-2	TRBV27	CASSLNWAHGYTF	TGTGCCAGCAGTTTAAACTGGGCCCATGGCTACACCTTC
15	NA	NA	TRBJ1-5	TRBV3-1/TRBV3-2	CASSQNPRVNQPQHF	TGTGCCAGCAGCCAGAACCCCCGCGTCAATCAGCCCCAGCATTTT
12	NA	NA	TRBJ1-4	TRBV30	CAWSDLNEKLFF	TGTGCCTGGAGCGATCTTAATGAAAAACTGTTTTTT
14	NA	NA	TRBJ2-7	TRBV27	CASSLSIGAYEQYF	TGTGCCAGCAGTTTATCGATTGGGGCCTACGAGCAGTACTTC
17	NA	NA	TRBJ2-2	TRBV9	CASSARLQGANTGELFF	TGTGCCAGCAGCGCTCGATTACAGGGAGCGAACACCGGGGAGCTGTTTTTT
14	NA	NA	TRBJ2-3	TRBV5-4	CASSSTDSTDTQYF	TGTGCCAGCAGCTCGACGGACAGCACAGATACGCAGTATTTT
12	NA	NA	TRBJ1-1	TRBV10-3	CAISAAPGEAFF	TGTGCCATCAGCGCCGCTCCGGGGGAAGCTTTCTTT
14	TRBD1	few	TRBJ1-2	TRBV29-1	CSVVGRGRGYGYTF	TGCAGCGTTGTAGGCAGGGGGCGAGGGTATGGCTACACCTTC
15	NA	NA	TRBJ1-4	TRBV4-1	CASSERFATNEKLFF	TGCGCCAGCAGTGAGAGATTTGCAACTAATGAAAAACTGTTTTTT
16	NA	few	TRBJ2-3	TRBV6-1	CASSVQTGGGGDTQYF	TGTGCCAGCAGTGTACAAACGGGGGGAGGGGGAGATACGCAGTATTTT
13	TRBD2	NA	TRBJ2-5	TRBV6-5	CASSLAEQETQYF	TGTGCCAGCAGTCTAGCGGAACAAGAGACCCAGTACTTC
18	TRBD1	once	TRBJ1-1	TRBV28	CASRLMFRQGTMNTEAFF	TGTGCCAGCAGGCTTATGTTCCGACAGGGAACCATGAACACTGAAGCTTTCTTT
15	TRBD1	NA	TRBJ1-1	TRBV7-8	CASSLAVTGSTEAFF	TGTGCCAGCAGCTTAGCCGTGACAGGGAGCACTGAAGCTTTCTTT
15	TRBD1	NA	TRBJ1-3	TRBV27	CASSLTGGYGNTIYF	TGTGCCAGCAGTCTGACAGGGGGTTATGGAAACACCATATATTTT
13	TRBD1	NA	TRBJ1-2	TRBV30	CAWSPDRDYGYTF	TGTGCCTGGAGCCCGGACAGGGATTATGGCTACACCTTC
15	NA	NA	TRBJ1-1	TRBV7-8	CASSPGTFRDTEAFF	TGTGCCAGCAGCCCCGGGACTTTTCGGGACACTGAAGCTTTCTTT